A selection of T cell receptor beta chains follows, all from one sample in a study of cytomegalovirus exposure and HLA in healthy donors. Clones were sequenced by immunoSEQ multiplex PCR, and TCRdb holds only the in-frame ones, with some missing. This repertoire shows about 59,000 clones, 83% found once; its top ten account for 1.6%. The sequencing sample was made of PBMCs. The receptors here all came from a human donor in good health. CDR3s include the opening cysteine and the closing phenylalanine or tryptophan. D genes are given only for firm matches. For some rows the clone size is stated as once, few or many, or as a class when expanded; others skip it.

v_call	j_call	d_call	clone_size	cdr3_nt	cdr3_aa
TRBV19	TRBJ1-1	NA	NA	TGTGCCAGTAGTATTGGCTTGGAGCCCACTGAAGCTTTCTTT	CASSIGLEPTEAFF
TRBV30	TRBJ1-3	NA	NA	TGTGCCTGGAGTGTACGGGGGAACACCATATATTTT	CAWSVRGNTIYF
TRBV28	TRBJ2-7	TRBD1	NA	TGTGCCAGCAGCAAGGGACAGGGGGACTCCTACGAGCAGTACTTC	CASSKGQGDSYEQYF
TRBV15	TRBJ2-7	TRBD1	NA	TGTGCCACCAGCATAGGGCAGGGGGACCACGAGCAGTACTTC	CATSIGQGDHEQYF
TRBV7-9	TRBJ1-3	NA	NA	TGTTCCAGCAGCCCCAGGGGTGGGGCCCCTGGAAACACCATATATTTT	CSSSPRGGAPGNTIYF
TRBV19	TRBJ2-2	NA	NA	TGTGCCAGTAGCCAGGGTAGGAACACCGGGGAGCTGTTTTTT	CASSQGRNTGELFF
TRBV30	TRBJ1-2	TRBD1	NA	TGTGCCTGGAGTCAGACAGGGGGCGGCTATGGCTACACCTTC	CAWSQTGGGYGYTF
TRBV7-9	TRBJ2-5	TRBD2	few	TGTGCCAGCAGCTTATGGGCTAGCGGGGAAGAGACCCAGTACTTC	CASSLWASGEETQYF
TRBV4-3	TRBJ1-3	TRBD1	NA	TGCGCCAGCAGCTCGACAGGGGTACTGGGCACCATATATTTT	CASSSTGVLGTIYF
TRBV6-1	TRBJ1-2	TRBD1	NA	TGTGCCAGCAGATTGACAGGGTATGGCTACACCTTC	CASRLTGYGYTF
TRBV28	TRBJ2-3	TRBD2	NA	TGTGCCAGCAGCCCCCATAGCGGGAGGGGCACAGATACGCAGTATTTT	CASSPHSGRGTDTQYF
TRBV27	TRBJ2-3	TRBD2	NA	TGTGCCAGCAGTTCTCTAGCGGATAGCACAGATACGCAGTATTTT	CASSSLADSTDTQYF
TRBV19	TRBJ2-5	NA	NA	TGTGCCAGTAGTACCAACGGAGGGTACCAAGAGACCCAGTACTTC	CASSTNGGYQETQYF
TRBV7-2	TRBJ2-1	TRBD1	NA	TGTGCCAGCAGCTCGCAGGGGGCCCTCACGGAGCAGTTCTTC	CASSSQGALTEQFF
TRBV15	TRBJ2-2	TRBD1	medium-sized	TGTGCCACCAGCAGAGAGGACAGGGAAACCGGGGAGCTGTTTTTT	CATSREDRETGELFF
TRBV30	TRBJ1-1	NA	NA	TGTGCCTGGAGTGTCGGGGGGGGAACTGAAGCTTTCTTT	CAWSVGGGTEAFF
TRBV7-2	TRBJ2-1	NA	NA	TGTGCCAGCAGCCGGGGGGCCCCTAAGGGGGATGAGCAGTTCTTC	CASSRGAPKGDEQFF
TRBV6-5	TRBJ2-3	TRBD2	NA	TGTGCCAGCAGTTCCATAGCGGGAGGAGGTACAGATACGCAGTATTTT	CASSSIAGGGTDTQYF
TRBV9	TRBJ2-5	TRBD2	NA	TGTGCCACGGCCCTAGCGGGAGGCGAGACCCAGTACTTC	CATALAGGETQYF
TRBV6-6	TRBJ2-5	TRBD2	few	TGTGCCAGCAGTTATAGGTCTAGCGGGCTCCAAGAGACCCAGTACTTC	CASSYRSSGLQETQYF
TRBV6-5	TRBJ1-2	NA	NA	TGTGCCAGCAGTTCGTGGCAGGGGCTCTATGGCTACACCTTC	CASSSWQGLYGYTF
TRBV4-3	TRBJ2-1	NA	once	TGCGCCAGCAGCCAACGCGGGGGCCGGAGCTCCTACAATGAGCAGTTCTTC	CASSQRGGRSSYNEQFF
TRBV6-5	TRBJ1-2	NA	NA	TGTGCCAGCAGGGTCCTAGGAGTGGATGGCTACACCTTC	CASRVLGVDGYTF
TRBV7-9	TRBJ2-1	TRBD1	NA	TGTGCCAGCAGCAAAATACCCACAGGGGGAATCTACAATGAGCAGTTCTTC	CASSKIPTGGIYNEQFF
TRBV28	TRBJ1-4	NA	NA	TGTGCCAGCAGTATAAATGAAAAACTGTTTTTT	CASSINEKLFF
TRBV6-6	TRBJ2-1	NA	NA	TGTGCCAGCCAGGGGCCGAGCTCCTACAATGAGCAGTTCTTC	CASQGPSSYNEQFF
TRBV4-1	TRBJ2-3	TRBD1	NA	TGCGCCAGCAGCCCCGACAGGGGGCAAGGAGATACGCAGTATTTT	CASSPDRGQGDTQYF
TRBV5-1	TRBJ2-7	TRBD2	NA	TGCGCCAGCAGTTCGGGACTAGCGGGGGGGCTTTTTAACGAGCGGTACTTC	CASSSGLAGGLFNERYF
TRBV7-2	TRBJ1-2	TRBD1	NA	TGTGCCAGCAGCTTAGTTGCAGGGGGCGCCGGTGGCTACACCTTC	CASSLVAGGAGGYTF
TRBV7-2	TRBJ2-1	TRBD1	NA	TGTGCCAGCAGCTACCGGACAGGGCTAAACAATGAGCAGTTCTTC	CASSYRTGLNNEQFF
TRBV5-1	TRBJ2-3	NA	NA	TGCGCCAGCAGCTTGGACCCTAGCGCCCACGATACGCAGTATTTT	CASSLDPSAHDTQYF
TRBV6-5	TRBJ2-5	NA	NA	TGTGCCAGCAGTTACTTATCTGGAAGGGGAGAGACCCAGTACTTC	CASSYLSGRGETQYF
TRBV6-5	TRBJ1-2	TRBD1	NA	TGTGCCAGCACGGCCGACCGGGACAGGGACTATGGCTACACCTTC	CASTADRDRDYGYTF
TRBV5-1	TRBJ2-3	NA	NA	TGCGCCAGCAGCTTGCGTCAGTCCTCTAGCACAGATACGCAGTATTTT	CASSLRQSSSTDTQYF
TRBV10-2	TRBJ2-1	TRBD2	NA	TGCGCCAGCAGCCCGACTAGCGGCCAAACCCCGCAGTTCTTC	CASSPTSGQTPQFF
TRBV30	TRBJ2-3	NA	NA	TGTGCCTGGTCAAGGAGGCGGTTTGGGGATACGCAGTATTTT	CAWSRRRFGDTQYF